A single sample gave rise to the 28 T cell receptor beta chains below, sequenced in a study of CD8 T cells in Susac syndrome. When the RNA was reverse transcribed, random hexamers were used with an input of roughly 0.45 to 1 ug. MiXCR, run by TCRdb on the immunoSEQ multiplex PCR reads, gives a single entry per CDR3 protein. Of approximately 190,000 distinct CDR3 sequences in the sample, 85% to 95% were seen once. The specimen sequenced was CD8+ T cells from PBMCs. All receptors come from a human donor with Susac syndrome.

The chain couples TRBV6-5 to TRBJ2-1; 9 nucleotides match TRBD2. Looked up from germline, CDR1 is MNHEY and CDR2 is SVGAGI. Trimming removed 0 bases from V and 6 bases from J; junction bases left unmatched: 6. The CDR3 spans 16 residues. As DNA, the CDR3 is TGTGCCAGCAGTTACTCGGGCGGGGGGGCCCGCAATGAGCAGTTCTTC. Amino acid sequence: CASSYSGGGARNEQFF.

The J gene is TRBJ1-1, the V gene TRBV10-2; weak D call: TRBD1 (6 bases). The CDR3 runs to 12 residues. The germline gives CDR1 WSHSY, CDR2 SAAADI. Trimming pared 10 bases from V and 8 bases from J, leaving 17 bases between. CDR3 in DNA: TGCGCCACAGGGGTAGGGTCTGGCGAAGCTTTCTTT. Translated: CATGVGSGEAFF.

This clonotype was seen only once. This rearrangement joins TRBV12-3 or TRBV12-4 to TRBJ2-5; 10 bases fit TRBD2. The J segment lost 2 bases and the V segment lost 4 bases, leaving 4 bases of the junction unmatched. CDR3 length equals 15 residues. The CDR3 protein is CASSSTSGIQETQYF. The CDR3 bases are TGTGCCAGCAGTTCAACTAGCGGGATTCAAGAGACCCAGTACTTC.

The CDR3 bases are TGTGCCAGTAGGGGGACAGGGGGCACTGAAGCTTTCTTT. This encodes CASRGTGGTEAFF. The chain is built from TRBV19 and TRBJ1-1, with 11 bases aligning to TRBD1. This CDR3 spans 13 amino acids. V lost 6 bases and J lost 4; bases outside the gene matches: 1. Germline CDR1 reads LNHDA; CDR2 reads SQIVND (reference sequence).

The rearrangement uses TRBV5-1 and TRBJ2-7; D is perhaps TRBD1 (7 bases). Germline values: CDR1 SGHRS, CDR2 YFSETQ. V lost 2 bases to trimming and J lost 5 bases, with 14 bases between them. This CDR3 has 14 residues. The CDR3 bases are TGCGCCAGCAGCTTACTTCAGGGGGGAAACGAGCAGTACTTC. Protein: CASSLLQGGNEQYF. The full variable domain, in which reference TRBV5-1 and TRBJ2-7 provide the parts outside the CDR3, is KAGVTQTPRYLIKTRGQQVTLSCSPISGHRSVSWYQQTPGQGLQFLFEYFSETQRNKGNFPGRFSGRQFSNSRSEMNVSTLELGDSALYLCASSLLQGGNEQYFGPGTRLTVT.

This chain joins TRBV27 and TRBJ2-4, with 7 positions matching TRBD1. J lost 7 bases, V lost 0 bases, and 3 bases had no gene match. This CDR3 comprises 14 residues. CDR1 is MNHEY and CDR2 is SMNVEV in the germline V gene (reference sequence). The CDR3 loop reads CASSLSIRGNIQYF. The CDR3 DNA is TGTGCCAGCAGTTTATCGATCAGGGGGAACATTCAGTACTTC.

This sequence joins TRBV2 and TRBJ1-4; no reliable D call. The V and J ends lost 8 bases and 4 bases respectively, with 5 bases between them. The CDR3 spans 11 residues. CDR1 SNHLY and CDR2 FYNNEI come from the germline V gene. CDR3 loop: CASAGNEKLFF. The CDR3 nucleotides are TGTGCCAGCGCCGGTAATGAAAAACTGTTTTTT.

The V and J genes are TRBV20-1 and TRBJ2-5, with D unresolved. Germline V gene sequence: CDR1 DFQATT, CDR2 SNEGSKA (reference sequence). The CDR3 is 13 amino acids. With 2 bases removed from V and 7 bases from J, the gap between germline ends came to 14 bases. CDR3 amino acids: CSARRAAVRTQYF. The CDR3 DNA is TGCAGTGCTAGACGGGCGGCCGTACGGACCCAGTACTTC.

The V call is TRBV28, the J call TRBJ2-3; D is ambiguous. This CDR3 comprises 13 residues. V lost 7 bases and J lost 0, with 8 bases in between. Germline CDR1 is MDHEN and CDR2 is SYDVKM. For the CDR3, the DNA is TGTGCCAGCATTGGGCTTAGCACAGATACGCAGTATTTT. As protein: CASIGLSTDTQYF.

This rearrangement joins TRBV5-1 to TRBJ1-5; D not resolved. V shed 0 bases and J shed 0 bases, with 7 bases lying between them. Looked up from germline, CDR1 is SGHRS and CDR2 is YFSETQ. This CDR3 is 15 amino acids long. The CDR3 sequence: CASSLDGVSNQPQHF. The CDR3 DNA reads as TGCGCCAGCAGCTTGGATGGGGTTAGCAATCAGCCCCAGCATTTT.

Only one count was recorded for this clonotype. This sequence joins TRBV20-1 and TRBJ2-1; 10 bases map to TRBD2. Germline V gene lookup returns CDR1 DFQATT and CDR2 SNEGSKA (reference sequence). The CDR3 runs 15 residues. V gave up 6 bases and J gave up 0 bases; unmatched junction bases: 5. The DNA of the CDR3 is TGCAGTGCCAGGGCTAGCGGGAGCTCCTACAATGAGCAGTTCTTC. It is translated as CSARASGSSYNEQFF.

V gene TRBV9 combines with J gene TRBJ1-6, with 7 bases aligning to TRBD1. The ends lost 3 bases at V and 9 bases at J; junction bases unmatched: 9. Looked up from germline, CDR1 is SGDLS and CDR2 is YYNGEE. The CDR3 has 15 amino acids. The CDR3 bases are TGTGCCAGCAGCGCTCAGACAGGGCTGCGTTCACCCCTCCACTTT. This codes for CASSAQTGLRSPLHF.

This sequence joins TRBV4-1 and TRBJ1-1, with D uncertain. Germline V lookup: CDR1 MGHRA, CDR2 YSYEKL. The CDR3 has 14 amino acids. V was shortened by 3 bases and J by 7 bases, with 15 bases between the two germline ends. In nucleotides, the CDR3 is TGCGCCAGCAGCCATCCACCCGTTGGGGTTGAAGCTTTCTTT. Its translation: CASSHPPVGVEAFF.

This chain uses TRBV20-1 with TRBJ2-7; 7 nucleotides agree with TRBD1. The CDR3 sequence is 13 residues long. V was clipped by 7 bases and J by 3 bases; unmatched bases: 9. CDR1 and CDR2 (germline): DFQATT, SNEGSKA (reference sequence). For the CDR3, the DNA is TGCAGTGTTTCCTTGGGGGACAGCTACGAGCAGTACTTC. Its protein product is CSVSLGDSYEQYF.

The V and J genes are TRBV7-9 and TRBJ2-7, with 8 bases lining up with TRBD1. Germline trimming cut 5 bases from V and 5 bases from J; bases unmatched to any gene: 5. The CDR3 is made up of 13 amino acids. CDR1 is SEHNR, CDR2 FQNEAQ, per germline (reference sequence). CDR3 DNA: TGTGCCAGCAGCCTCGCGGACAGGGACGAGCAGTACTTC. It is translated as CASSLADRDEQYF. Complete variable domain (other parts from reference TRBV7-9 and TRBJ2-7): DTGVSQNPRHKITKRGQNVTFRCDPISEHNRLYWYRQTLGQGPEFLTYFQNEAQLEKSRLLSDRFSAERPKGSFSTLEIQRTEQGDSAMYLCASSLADRDEQYFGPGTRLTVT.

The CDR3 protein is CASKGSQETQYF. CDR3 nucleotide sequence: TGTGCCAGCAAGGGGTCTCAAGAGACCCAGTACTTC. The chain employs TRBV25-1 and TRBJ2-5, with D possibly TRBD1 on 5 matching bases. Germline CDR1 reads MGHDK; CDR2 reads SYGVNS. CDR3 length equals 12 residues. Trimming left V 7 bases short and J 2 bases short, with 8 bases between.

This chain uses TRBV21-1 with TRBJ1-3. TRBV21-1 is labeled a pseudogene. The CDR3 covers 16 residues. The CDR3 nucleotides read TGTGCCAGCAGCCCGCTAGTGCGGACGAGGGGAAACACCATATATTTT. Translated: CASSPLVRTRGNTIYF.

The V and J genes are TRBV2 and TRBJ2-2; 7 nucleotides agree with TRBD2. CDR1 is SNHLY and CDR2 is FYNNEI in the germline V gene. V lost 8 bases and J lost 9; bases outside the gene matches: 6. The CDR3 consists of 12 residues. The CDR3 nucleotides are TGTGCCAGCCGACTAGCAACCCGGGAGCTGTTTTTT. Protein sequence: CASRLATRELFF.

CDR3 in DNA: TGTGCCAGCAGCGTTGCGGACCACACAGATACGCAGTATTTT. Protein product: CASSVADHTDTQYF. V gene TRBV9 combines with J gene TRBJ2-3, with no clear D. Trimming left V 2 bases short and J 2 bases short, with 9 bases between. This CDR3 is 14 amino acids long. Looked up from germline, CDR1 is SGDLS and CDR2 is YYNGEE.

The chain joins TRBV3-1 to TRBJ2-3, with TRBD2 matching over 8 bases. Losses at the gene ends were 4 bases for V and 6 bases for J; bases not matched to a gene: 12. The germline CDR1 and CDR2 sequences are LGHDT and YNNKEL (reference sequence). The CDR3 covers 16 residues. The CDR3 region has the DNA TGTGCCAGCAGCCTTGATGTCGGGGGGGCTGCCGATACGCAGTATTTT. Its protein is CASSLDVGGAADTQYF.

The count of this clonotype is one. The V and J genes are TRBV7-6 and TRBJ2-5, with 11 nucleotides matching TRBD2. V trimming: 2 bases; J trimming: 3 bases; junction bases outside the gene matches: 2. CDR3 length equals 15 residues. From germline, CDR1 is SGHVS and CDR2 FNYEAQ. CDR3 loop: CASSLTGLAEETQYF. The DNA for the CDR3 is TGTGCCAGCAGCTTAACGGGACTAGCGGAAGAGACCCAGTACTTC.

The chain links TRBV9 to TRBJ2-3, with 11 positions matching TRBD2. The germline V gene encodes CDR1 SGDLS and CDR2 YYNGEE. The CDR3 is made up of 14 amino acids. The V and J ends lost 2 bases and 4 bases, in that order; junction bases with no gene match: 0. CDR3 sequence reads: CASSVSGGADTQYF. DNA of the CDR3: TGTGCCAGCAGCGTTAGCGGGGGGGCAGATACGCAGTATTTT. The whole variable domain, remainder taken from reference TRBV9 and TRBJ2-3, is DSGVTQTPKHLITATGQRVTLRCSPRSGDLSVYWYQQSLDQGLQFLIQYYNGEERAKGNILERFSAQQFPDLHSELNLSSLELGDSALYFCASSVSGGADTQYFGPGTRLTVL.

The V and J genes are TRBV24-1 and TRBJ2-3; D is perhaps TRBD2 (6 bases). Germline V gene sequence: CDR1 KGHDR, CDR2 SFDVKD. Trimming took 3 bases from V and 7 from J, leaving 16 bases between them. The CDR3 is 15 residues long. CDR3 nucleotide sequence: TGTGCCACCAGTGATACCCCGGAGGGGACGCATACGCAGTATTTT. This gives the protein CATSDTPEGTHTQYF.

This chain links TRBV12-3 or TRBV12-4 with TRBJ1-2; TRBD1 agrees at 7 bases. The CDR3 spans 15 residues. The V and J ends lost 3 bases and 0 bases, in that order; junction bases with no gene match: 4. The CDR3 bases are TGTGCCAGCAGTTTCACAGGGGTGACTAACTATGGCTACACCTTC. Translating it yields CASSFTGVTNYGYTF.

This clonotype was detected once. CDR3 loop: CASSYEGAETQYF. The CDR3 DNA reads TGTGCCAGCAGTTACGAGGGCGCAGAGACCCAGTACTTC. This chain connects TRBV6-5 to TRBJ2-5; possible D gene TRBD2, 5 bases. CDR3 size: 13 residues. Germline CDR1 MNHEY, CDR2 SVGAGI. Deletions cut 2 bases from V and 4 bases from J, with 8 bases between.

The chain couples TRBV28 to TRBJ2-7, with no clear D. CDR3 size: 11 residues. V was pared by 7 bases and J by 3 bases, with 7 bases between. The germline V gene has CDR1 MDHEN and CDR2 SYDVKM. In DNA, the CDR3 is TGTGCCAGCATCCACAACTACGAGCAGTACTTC. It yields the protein CASIHNYEQYF. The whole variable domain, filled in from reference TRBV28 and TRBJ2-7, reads DVKVTQSSRYLVKRTGEKVFLECVQDMDHENMFWYRQDPGLGLRLIYFSYDVKMKEKGDIPEGYSVSREKKERFSLILESASTNQTSMYLCASIHNYEQYFGPGTRLTVT.

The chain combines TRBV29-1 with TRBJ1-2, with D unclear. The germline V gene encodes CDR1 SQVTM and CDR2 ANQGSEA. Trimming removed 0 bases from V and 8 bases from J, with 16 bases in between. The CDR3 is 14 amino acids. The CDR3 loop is CSVEEVGSGWGYTF. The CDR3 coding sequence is TGCAGCGTTGAAGAGGTGGGCAGCGGATGGGGCTACACCTTC.

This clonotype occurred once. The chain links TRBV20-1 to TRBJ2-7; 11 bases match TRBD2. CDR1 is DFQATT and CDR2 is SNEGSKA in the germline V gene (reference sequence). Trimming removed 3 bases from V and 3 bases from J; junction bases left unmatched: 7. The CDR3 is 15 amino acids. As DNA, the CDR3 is TGCAGTGCTAGGCCAACTAGCGGGAGTATCTACGAGCAGTACTTC. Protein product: CSARPTSGSIYEQYF.